These T cell receptor beta chains were read from a single sample in a study of siplizumab effects on memory and regulatory T cells. Sequencing used immunoSEQ multiplex PCR; TCRdb keeps in-frame clones, though not all of them. The table has approximately 100,000 clones, 92% seen once; the top ten hold around 0.68%. Sequenced material: Tregs sorted from blood. The receptors were gathered from a human donor in good health. The CDR3 runs from the conserved cysteine through the conserved F or W. D genes are given only for firm matches. Size tells how often a clone was seen (once, few, many) or the class of an expanded clone, and some rows leave it out.

len	v_gene	j_gene	d_gene	abundance	CDR3nt	CDR3aa
15	TRBV5-5	TRBJ1-4	.	.	TGTGCCAGCAGCCCGGGCCTAGGGATAGGGGAAAAACTGTTTTTT	CASSPGLGIGEKLFF
14	TRBV14	TRBJ2-7	.	.	TGTGCCAGCAGCCAACTTCCCGGGAGATACGAGCAGTACTTC	CASSQLPGRYEQYF
16	TRBV9	TRBJ2-5	.	.	TGTGCCAGCAGCGCCCTAGCTGGTTTTGGTCTGGAGACCCAGTACTTC	CASSALAGFGLETQYF
15	TRBV19	TRBJ2-7	TRBD2	once	TGTGCCAGTAGTGCGCGGACTAGCGGGGCCTACGAGCAGTACTTC	CASSARTSGAYEQYF
16	TRBV19	TRBJ2-2	TRBD1	once	TGTGCCAGTAGTCGGCGACAGGGTTTTAACACCGGGGAGCTGTTTTTT	CASSRRQGFNTGELFF
13	TRBV10-1	TRBJ1-3	TRBD1	.	TGCGCCAGCAGCGGACAGGGGGGAAACACCATATATTTT	CASSGQGGNTIYF
15	TRBV7-3	TRBJ2-2	.	.	TGTGCCAGCAGCTTAACGGGAACCTACACCGGGGAGCTGTTTTTT	CASSLTGTYTGELFF
14	TRBV7-3	TRBJ2-2	.	.	TGTGCCAGCAGCTTAACGGGGCGCGCCGGGGAGCTGTTTTTT	CASSLTGRAGELFF
17	TRBV19	TRBJ2-1	TRBD2	.	TGTGCCAGTAGTATAGCCGGGAGGACTAAACTAAACAATGAGCAGTTCTTC	CASSIAGRTKLNNEQFF
23	TRBV5-1	TRBJ2-6	TRBD2	once	TGCGCCAGCAGCTTGGGGTCCTCGACTAGCGGGTCTTATTCCCGCTCTGGGGCCAACGTCCTGACTTTC	CASSLGSSTSGSYSRSGANVLTF
15	TRBV5-5	TRBJ2-5	TRBD2	.	TGTGCCAGCAGCTTGGGCGGGAGGGCCCTCGAGACCCAGTACTTC	CASSLGGRALETQYF
13	TRBV7-3	TRBJ2-3	TRBD1	once	TGTGCCAGCAGCCCGACAGGGGCAGATACGCAGTATTTT	CASSPTGADTQYF
18	TRBV9	TRBJ2-1	TRBD2	once	TGTGCCAGCAGCGTAGTGCCTAGCGGGACCCTCTCCTACAATGAGCAGTTCTTC	CASSVVPSGTLSYNEQFF
14	TRBV29-1	TRBJ2-3	.	once	TGCAGCGTTTTGCTCAGTTTAGACACAGATACGCAGTATTTT	CSVLLSLDTDTQYF
16	TRBV6-1	TRBJ1-5	TRBD1	.	TGTGCCAGCAGTGAAGCTTTACTGACAGGGAGCGGCCCCCAGCATTTT	CASSEALLTGSGPQHF
13	TRBV28	TRBJ2-5	.	.	TGTGCCAGCAGTTTCGCAGGGGGAGGGCCCCAGTACTTC	CASSFAGGGPQYF
16	TRBV18	TRBJ1-2	.	.	TGTGCCAGCTCACCCCGTTTTGGACACGATAACTATGGCTACACCTTC	CASSPRFGHDNYGYTF
15	TRBV27	TRBJ2-3	.	.	TGTGCCAGCAGTCCCTCATATTCTCTCGCAGATACGCAGTATTTT	CASSPSYSLADTQYF
15	TRBV19	TRBJ2-1	TRBD1	.	TGTGCCAGTAGTAACAGGGGGAGCTCCTACAATGAGCAGTTCTTC	CASSNRGSSYNEQFF
18	TRBV15	TRBJ2-7	.	.	TGTGCCACCAGCAGAGCTCTCCCGTTTTACGGGATATCCTACGAGCAGTACTTC	CATSRALPFYGISYEQYF
14	TRBV30	TRBJ2-3	.	.	TGTGCCTGGAGGTCCTACTACAACACAGATACGCAGTATTTT	CAWRSYYNTDTQYF
13	TRBV7-9	TRBJ1-3	.	.	TGTGCCAGCAGCTTACCCATTAGAAACACCATATATTTT	CASSLPIRNTIYF
15	TRBV28	TRBJ2-2	TRBD1	.	TGTGCCAGCAGTTTAAGACAGGGGAACACCGGGGAGCTGTTTTTT	CASSLRQGNTGELFF
11	TRBV29-1	TRBJ2-5	TRBD1	.	TGCAGCGCACACAGGGGGGAGACCCAGTACTTC	CSAHRGETQYF
14	TRBV11-2	TRBJ2-5	.	.	TGTGCCAGCAGCTCCGACAGGATTCAAGAGACCCAGTACTTC	CASSSDRIQETQYF
15	TRBV27	TRBJ2-7	TRBD2	.	TGTGCCAGCAGGAGACTAGCGGGAGGGCCGGTTGAGCAGTACTTC	CASRRLAGGPVEQYF
16	TRBV11-2	TRBJ2-2	.	once	TGTGCCAGCAGCTTAGGTGTCGGGACAACCACCGGGGAGCTGTTTTTT	CASSLGVGTTTGELFF
15	TRBV19	TRBJ2-7	TRBD2	few	TGTGCCAGTAGTATCGGGACTAGCGGGACCTACGAGCAGTACTTC	CASSIGTSGTYEQYF
15	TRBV7-9	TRBJ1-5	TRBD1	.	TGTGCCAGCAGCCCATTGGACAGGGATAATCAGCCCCAGCATTTT	CASSPLDRDNQPQHF
15	TRBV7-3	TRBJ2-7	TRBD2	.	TGTGCCAGCAGCGTTCTAGCGGGAGGAGTTTACGAGCAGTACTTC	CASSVLAGGVYEQYF
19	TRBV14	TRBJ2-1	TRBD2	.	TGTGCCAGCAGCAGAACCGGGACTAGCGGGAGAAGCTCCTACAATGAGCAGTTCTTC	CASSRTGTSGRSSYNEQFF
14	TRBV2	TRBJ1-1	.	few	TGTGCCAGCACCATACTCAGGGGGAACACTGAAGCTTTCTTT	CASTILRGNTEAFF
16	TRBV5-1	TRBJ2-6	.	.	TGCGCCAGCAGCTTGGTGACAAACTCTGGGGCCAACGTCCTGACTTTC	CASSLVTNSGANVLTF
15	TRBV11-2	TRBJ2-3	TRBD2	once	TGTGCCAGCAGGGGACTAGCGGGATCCACAGATACGCAGTATTTT	CASRGLAGSTDTQYF
15	TRBV11-2	TRBJ2-1	.	.	TGTGCCAGCAGCACCTCGGGACTGGGCAACAATGAGCAGTTCTTC	CASSTSGLGNNEQFF
16	TRBV2	TRBJ2-1	TRBD2	.	TGTGCCAGCATCAGGACTAGCGGGAGCTCCTACAATGAGCAGTTCTTC	CASIRTSGSSYNEQFF
16	TRBV6-6	TRBJ2-1	.	.	TGTGCCAGCAGTTACGCTACTAGTGGGGCCTACAATGAGCAGTTCTTC	CASSYATSGAYNEQFF
13	TRBV19	TRBJ2-1	.	.	TGTGCCAGTAGTATAGCGGGGAGAAATGAGCAGTTCTTC	CASSIAGRNEQFF
14	TRBV6-4	TRBJ2-2	TRBD1	.	TGTGCCAGCAGAAGACAGGGATACACCGGGGAGCTGTTTTTT	CASRRQGYTGELFF
16	TRBV18	TRBJ2-3	TRBD1	.	TGTGCCAGCTCATCCTCGGGGACAGCTAGCACAGATACGCAGTATTTT	CASSSSGTASTDTQYF
15	TRBV6-1	TRBJ1-1	TRBD1	.	TGTGCCAGCAGTCTTCGAGTAGGGGGCGGCACTGAAGCTTTCTTT	CASSLRVGGGTEAFF
15	TRBV5-8	TRBJ1-1	.	.	TGTGCCAGCAGCGCCCCTGGGGGCGCCGGCACTGAAGCTTTCTTT	CASSAPGGAGTEAFF
15	TRBV6-6	TRBJ2-3	TRBD1	.	TGTGCCAGCAGTTACGCGGGACAGGGGGCAGATACGCAGTATTTT	CASSYAGQGADTQYF
16	TRBV11-3	TRBJ2-1	TRBD2	.	TGTGCCAGCAGTTCCCGGACTAGCGGGAGCTACAATGAGCAGTTCTTC	CASSSRTSGSYNEQFF
13	TRBV7-9	TRBJ1-1	.	.	TGTGCCAGCAGCTCCCTCTTGGACACTGAAGCTTTCTTT	CASSSLLDTEAFF
14	TRBV18	TRBJ2-7	.	.	TGTGCCAGCTCACCCCGTGGGGGCTCCTACGAGCAGTACTTC	CASSPRGGSYEQYF
12	TRBV28	TRBJ1-2	.	.	TGTGCCAGCAGAGCAGGGAACTATGGCTACACCTTC	CASRAGNYGYTF
16	TRBV9	TRBJ1-2	.	once	TGTGCCAGCAGCCCGGGGGCAGGGAGAAGAGACTATGGCTACACCTTC	CASSPGAGRRDYGYTF
13	TRBV18	TRBJ1-6	.	.	TGTGCCAGCTCCACCACCTCCGAATCACCCCTCCACTTT	CASSTTSESPLHF
14	TRBV18	TRBJ2-2	.	.	TGTGCCAGCTCACAGACTAGTTCGACCGGGGAGCTGTTTTTT	CASSQTSSTGELFF